The T cell receptor beta chain described here comes from a study of preoperative IRX-2 immunotherapy in early breast cancer. This sample's treatment: preoperative locoregional IRX-2 cytokine immunotherapy. Preoperative locoregional IRX-2 cytokine immunotherapy was tested in the phase Ib source study. The method was immunoSEQ multiplex PCR; TCRdb's version includes in-frame clones alone and lacks a portion of them. The repertoire holds about 89,000 clones, with roughly 90% as singletons. Trimming removed 6 bases from V and 2 bases from J, with 10 bases in between. The CDR3 covers 13 residues. Germline V gene lookup returns CDR1 MNHGY and CDR2 SAAAGT.

The sequenced sample was tumor tissue, obtained after IRX-2 immunotherapy. The chain links TRBV6-8 to TRBJ2-5; tentative D call: TRBD2 (6 bases). The source of this sequence is a human donor with breast cancer. The CDR3 spells CASRLRGQETQYF. The CDR3 DNA reads as TGTGCCAGCAGATTGCGGGGACAAGAGACCCAGTACTTC.